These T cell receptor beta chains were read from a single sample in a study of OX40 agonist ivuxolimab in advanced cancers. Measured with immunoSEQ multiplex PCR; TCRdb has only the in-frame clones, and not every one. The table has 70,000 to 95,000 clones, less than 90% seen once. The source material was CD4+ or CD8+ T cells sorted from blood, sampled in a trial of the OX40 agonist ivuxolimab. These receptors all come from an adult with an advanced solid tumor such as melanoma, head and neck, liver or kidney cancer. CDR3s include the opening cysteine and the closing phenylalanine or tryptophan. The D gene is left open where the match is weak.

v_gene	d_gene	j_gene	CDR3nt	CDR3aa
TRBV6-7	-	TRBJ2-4	TGTGCCAGCAGTTATTGGGCTCCTTGGGGTAGGGGGACGAGCATTCAGTACTTC	CASSYWAPWGRGTSIQYF
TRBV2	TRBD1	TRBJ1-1	TGTGCCAGCGGCTTGACCGGGACAGGGATGACTGAAGCTTTCTTT	CASGLTGTGMTEAFF
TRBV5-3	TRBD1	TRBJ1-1	TGTGCCAGCAGCCGCCTGACAGGGCTGTACACTGAAGCTTTCTTT	CASSRLTGLYTEAFF
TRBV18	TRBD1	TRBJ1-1	TGTGCCAGCTCCCTCGGACAGGGGGATACTGAAGCTTTCTTT	CASSLGQGDTEAFF
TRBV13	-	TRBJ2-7	TGTGCCAGCAGCGCCAGGGAATCCTACGAGCAGTACTTC	CASSARESYEQYF
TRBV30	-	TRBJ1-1	TGTGCCTGGAGTGGAGGGGACCGGGTGAACACTGAAGCTTTCTTT	CAWSGGDRVNTEAFF
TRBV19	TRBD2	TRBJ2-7	TGTGCCAGTAGTGCCAGCGGGACCACTGACGAGCAGTACTTC	CASSASGTTDEQYF
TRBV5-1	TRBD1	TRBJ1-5	TGCGCCAGCAGCTTGGGACAGGGGGGGAAACAGCCCCAGCATTTT	CASSLGQGGKQPQHF
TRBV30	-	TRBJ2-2	TGTGCCTGGAGTGTAGGCGACGGGGAGCTGTTTTTT	CAWSVGDGELFF
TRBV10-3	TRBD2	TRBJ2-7	TGTGCCATCAGTGAGTCGACTAGCGGGAGGACCTACGAGCAGTACTTC	CAISESTSGRTYEQYF
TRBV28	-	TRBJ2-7	TGTGCCAGCAGTTTATACGGGAAAGGGGCCTACGAGCAGTACTTC	CASSLYGKGAYEQYF
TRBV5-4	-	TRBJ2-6	TGTGCCAGCAGCTTCCAGGGGATGGAGGCCAACGTCCTGACTTTC	CASSFQGMEANVLTF